This is a list of T cell receptor beta chains from one sample in a study of identical twins. TCRdb reanalysed the 5' RACE reads using MiXCR and keeps one entry per CDR3 protein. In the table there are 200,000 to 250,000 distinct CDR3 sequences, around 8% of which are singletons. These data also formed part of another study, on yellow fever vaccine responses in identical twins.

The sequencing input was memory (CD45RO+) T cells sorted from blood. The receptors stem from a woman younger than 30 in good health. The CDR3 runs from the conserved cysteine through the conserved F or W. Each record gives: CDR3 protein, CDR3 DNA, J gene, V gene, clone size, D gene. The D gene is left open where the match is weak. The size of a clone is reported for some rows only, either as once, few or many, or as a class for expanded clones.

CASSPEGSPTQYF,TGTGCCAGCAGCCCGGAAGGTAGTCCGACCCAGTACTTC,TRBJ2-5,TRBV7-6,.,.
CASRLNRDTDTQYF,TGTGCCAGCAGACTCAACAGGGACACAGATACGCAGTATTTT,TRBJ2-3,TRBV3-1,.,.
CASNLYTGELFF,TGTGCCAGCAACCTCTACACCGGGGAGCTGTTTTTT,TRBJ2-2,TRBV12-3/TRBV12-4,many,.
CASTPSGQGMNTEAFF,TGCGCCAGCACCCCTTCGGGACAGGGTATGAACACTGAAGCTTTCTTT,TRBJ1-1,TRBV5-1,many,TRBD1
CASSYKGLAGPSREQFF,TGTGCCAGCAGTTACAAGGGACTAGCGGGGCCATCGCGTGAGCAGTTCTTC,TRBJ2-1,TRBV6-2/TRBV6-3,.,TRBD2
CSASGSGELFF,TGCAGTGCTAGCGGTTCGGGGGAGCTGTTTTTT,TRBJ2-2,TRBV20-1,few,.
CASSLEQISNTGELFF,TGTGCCAGCAGCTTAGAACAGATTTCGAACACCGGGGAGCTGTTTTTT,TRBJ2-2,TRBV7-2,.,.
CASSEFRTGRRGYQETQYF,TGTGCCAGCAGTGAATTTCGGACAGGGAGGAGAGGGTACCAAGAGACCCAGTACTTC,TRBJ2-5,TRBV25-1,.,TRBD1
CASSPRGGPDGYTF,TGTGCCAGCAGCCCCCGGGGGGGCCCTGATGGCTACACCTTC,TRBJ1-2,TRBV7-2,.,.
CASNPQPASGGAAIQETQYF,TGTGCCAGCAACCCCCAGCCAGCTAGCGGGGGAGCTGCGATACAAGAGACCCAGTACTTC,TRBJ2-5,TRBV6-2/TRBV6-3,many,TRBD2
CASSRDLPNGFEYF,TGTGCCAGCAGCCGGGACCTCCCAAATGGTTTTGAGTACTTC,TRBJ2-7,TRBV6-1,few,.
CASSLSAADYEQYF,TGTGCCAGCAGCTTATCGGCGGCAGATTACGAGCAGTACTTC,TRBJ2-7,TRBV7-3,few,.
CASSQEQGTHNEQFF,TGTGCCAGCAGCCAGGAACAGGGGACACACAATGAGCAGTTCTTC,TRBJ2-1,TRBV7-9,many,TRBD1
CAWSDRQGAPANF,TGTGCCTGGAGTGATCGCCAGGGGGCTCCCGCGAACTTC,TRBJ2-4,TRBV30,.,TRBD1
CASSIGTAWEYGPFQETQYF,TGTGCCAGCAGCATAGGGACAGCCTGGGAGTATGGTCCGTTCCAAGAGACCCAGTACTTC,TRBJ2-5,TRBV9,.,TRBD1
CASSEASGRAGEQFF,TGTGCCAGCAGTGAGGCTAGCGGGAGGGCTGGTGAGCAGTTCTTC,TRBJ2-1,TRBV6-4,few,TRBD2
CASRRSGGNTGELFF,TGTGCCAGCCGAAGATCGGGGGGGAACACCGGGGAGCTGTTTTTT,TRBJ2-2,TRBV7-9,.,TRBD2
CSVRGSGNTIYF,TGCAGCGTGAGAGGTTCTGGAAACACCATATATTTT,TRBJ1-3,TRBV29-1,many,.
CASSGQGPASVF,TGTGCCAGCAGTGGACAGGGGCCGGCTTCAGTCTTC,TRBJ2-1,TRBV6-1,few,TRBD1
CASSVAGRGGTEAFF,TGTGCCAGCAGCGTAGCTGGCCGGGGAGGCACTGAAGCTTTCTTT,TRBJ1-1,TRBV9,few,.
CASSYSKGVTEAFF,TGTGCCAGCAGTTACTCGAAGGGAGTGACTGAAGCTTTCTTT,TRBJ1-1,TRBV6-5,.,.
CASSPWRESGEQFF,TGTGCCAGCAGCCCCTGGCGGGAGTCGGGTGAGCAGTTCTTC,TRBJ2-1,TRBV7-2,.,TRBD2
CASSREWDKGGSSYEQYF,TGCGCCAGCAGCCGAGAATGGGACAAGGGTGGGAGCTCCTACGAGCAGTACTTC,TRBJ2-7,TRBV4-3,many,.
CASIGRDTEAFF,TGTGCCAGTATCGGGCGGGACACTGAAGCTTTCTTT,TRBJ1-1,TRBV19,.,.
CASSDSASGSYNEQFF,TGTGCCAGCAGTGACTCGGCAAGCGGGAGCTACAATGAGCAGTTCTTC,TRBJ2-1,TRBV6-4,many,TRBD2
CARTTVPGSQKTQYF,TGTGCCCGCACTACCGTGCCGGGGTCGCAAAAGACCCAGTACTTC,TRBJ2-5,TRBV2,few,.
CASSLAGGKPQHF,TGTGCCAGCAGCTTAGCAGGGGGAAAGCCCCAGCATTTT,TRBJ1-5,TRBV13,.,TRBD1
CASSVGWGEQYF,TGTGCCAGCAGCGTAGGATGGGGCGAGCAGTACTTC,TRBJ2-7,TRBV7-2,few,.
CATTLGGDSGANVLTF,TGTGCCACCACCTTGGGCGGCGACTCTGGGGCCAACGTCCTGACTTTC,TRBJ2-6,TRBV15,.,.
CASSEGRRDQPQHF,TGTGCCAGTAGTGAGGGACGGCGGGATCAGCCCCAGCATTTT,TRBJ1-5,TRBV19,.,.
CSVEDQGADEKLFF,TGCAGCGTTGAAGATCAGGGGGCAGATGAAAAACTGTTTTTT,TRBJ1-4,TRBV29-1,.,TRBD1
CASSRVRDRSYEQYF,TGCGCCAGCAGCCGGGTCCGTGACCGCTCCTACGAGCAGTACTTC,TRBJ2-7,TRBV4-3,few,.
CASSPGPGGPFKTQYF,TGTGCCAGCAGCCCAGGCCCGGGAGGGCCCTTTAAGACCCAGTACTTC,TRBJ2-5,TRBV11-2,few,TRBD2
CASSLKYYEQYF,TGTGCCAGCAGTTTGAAGTACTACGAGCAGTACTTC,TRBJ2-7,TRBV28,.,.
CASSRKQETQYF,TGTGCCAGCTCAAGAAAACAAGAGACCCAGTACTTC,TRBJ2-5,TRBV2,few,.
CASSLSLAPQETQYF,TGTGCCAGCAGCTTGTCCCTAGCGCCACAAGAGACCCAGTACTTC,TRBJ2-5,TRBV5-4,.,.
CASSLIGGRGETQYF,TGTGCCAGCAGCTTGATTGGGGGAAGAGGAGAGACCCAGTACTTC,TRBJ2-5,TRBV7-3,many,.
CASSLQGDTQYF,TGCGCCAGCAGCCTACAGGGAGATACGCAGTATTTT,TRBJ2-3,TRBV5-1,many,.
CASSPDPLGNSPLHF,TGTGCCAGCAGTCCGGACCCCCTGGGGAATTCACCCCTCCACTTT,TRBJ1-6,TRBV12-3/TRBV12-4,many,.
CASSLKAGTGYNEQFF,TGTGCCAGCAGTTTAAAAGCCGGGACAGGATACAATGAGCAGTTCTTC,TRBJ2-1,TRBV27,few,TRBD1
CASSPRDRGHNSPLHF,TGTGCCAGCAGCCCTAGGGACAGGGGACATAATTCACCCCTCCACTTT,TRBJ1-6,TRBV11-2,many,TRBD1
CASSQRLAGGGRYNEQFF,TGTGCCAGCAGCCAAAGGCTAGCGGGAGGTGGTCGCTACAATGAGCAGTTCTTC,TRBJ2-1,TRBV3-1,.,TRBD2
CASSQAQSYGYTF,TGTGCCAGCAGCCAAGCTCAGAGCTATGGCTACACCTTC,TRBJ1-2,TRBV3-1,few,.
CASSPTGGQSQPQHF,TGTGCCAGCAGCCCGACAGGGGGCCAGAGTCAGCCCCAGCATTTT,TRBJ1-5,TRBV28,.,TRBD1
CASTGGRTGELFF,TGTGCCAGCACGGGGGGCCGGACCGGGGAGCTGTTTTTT,TRBJ2-2,TRBV2,.,.
CASSLGSRGASNEQFF,TGCGCCAGCAGCTTGGGGAGCAGGGGGGCCTCCAATGAGCAGTTCTTC,TRBJ2-1,TRBV5-1,.,.
CASSLRTGREQYF,TGTGCCAGCAGCCTGAGGACAGGGCGGGAGCAGTACTTC,TRBJ2-7,TRBV27,few,TRBD1
CASSQGATDTQYF,TGTGCCAGCAGTCAGGGGGCCACAGATACGCAGTATTTT,TRBJ2-3,TRBV27,many,TRBD1
CATTGDRAYNEQFF,TGTGCCACTACGGGGGACAGGGCATACAATGAGCAGTTCTTC,TRBJ2-1,TRBV7-2,.,TRBD1
CASSLGGGGEAFF,TGCGCCAGCAGCTTGGGGGGGGGAGGTGAAGCTTTCTTT,TRBJ1-1,TRBV5-1,many,.
CASSAMASGGGELFF,TGTGCCAGCAGTGCGATGGCTAGCGGGGGCGGGGAGCTGTTTTTT,TRBJ2-2,TRBV2,.,TRBD2
CASSLRGVGDNEQFF,TGTGCCAGCAGCTTAAGGGGGGTAGGGGACAATGAGCAGTTCTTC,TRBJ2-1,TRBV7-9,many,.
CSVVGQIATDTQYF,TGCAGCGTTGTGGGACAGATTGCCACAGATACGCAGTATTTT,TRBJ2-3,TRBV29-1,.,TRBD1
CASSLPSQETQYF,TGCGCCAGCAGCTTGCCTAGTCAAGAGACCCAGTACTTC,TRBJ2-5,TRBV5-1,.,.
CASSEPGFPNYGYTF,TGTGCCAGCAGTGAACCGGGGTTTCCTAACTATGGCTACACCTTC,TRBJ1-2,TRBV2,few,.
CASSLGMTGDYGYTF,TGTGCCAGCAGCTTAGGGATGACAGGAGACTATGGCTACACCTTC,TRBJ1-2,TRBV7-6,many,.
CASSQDFLAGGPVMQYF,TGCGCCAGCAGCCAAGATTTCCTAGCGGGAGGGCCTGTGATGCAGTATTTT,TRBJ2-3,TRBV4-1,many,TRBD2
CASSPPVVETQYF,TGTGCCAGCTCACCACCTGTAGTGGAGACCCAGTACTTC,TRBJ2-5,TRBV18,few,.
CASSLLQNEQFF,TGTGCCAGTAGCTTACTGCAGAATGAGCAGTTCTTC,TRBJ2-1,TRBV19,few,.